This TCR beta chain was documented in a study of cytomegalovirus exposure and HLA in healthy donors. As for the study in general: The early release's HLA-typed donors yielded 65 million to 85 million unique TCRs.

Germline CDR1 SEHNR, CDR2 FQNEAQ (reference sequence). The CDR3 is made up of 16 amino acids. V gave up 2 bases and J gave up 4 bases, with 15 bases separating them. Regarding the study as a whole: At a 0.05 false discovery rate, a later analysis found some 18,000 TCR beta sequences to be associated with HLA alleles. In a later analysis, TCR beta V- and J-gene trimming showed a link to a missense DCLRE1C variant. Reportedly, fewer N-insertions than the 666-donor mean appeared in an Asian-associated ancestry cluster in a later analysis.

This PCR relied on a set of 60 Vbeta primers and 13 Jbeta primers. TCRdb's copy holds only in-frame clones and misses some; the assay was immunoSEQ multiplex PCR. The table has roughly 100,000 clones, 70% to 75% seen once. A single count supports this clone. The target antigen is unknown. What was sequenced was PBMCs. The V call is TRBV7-9, the J call TRBJ2-1; D ambiguous. This clonotype originated in a man aged 35-49 years in good health and CMV-seronegative. CDR3 sequence (DNA): TGTGCCAGCAGCTTAAGTACCGGAGTCCGATACAATGAGCAGTTCTTC. It specifies CASSLSTGVRYNEQFF.